Listed here are 2 T cell receptor beta chains from one sample, sequenced in a study of regulatory T cells in long-lasting Graves disease. Time point given: newly diagnosed GD, antithyroid drugs for less than 3 months. RNA extracted from PBMCs served as the sequencing template. Assembly of TCR beta libraries relied on iRepertoire HTBI primers together with Arm-PCR of CDR3 regions. TCRdb recomputed calls from the multiplex PCR reads with MiXCR, one row per CDR3 protein. The table lists hundreds of thousands of distinct CDR3 sequences, roughly 15% of them singletons. These data also formed part of another study, on T cells in Graves' hyperthyroidism and ophthalmopathy.

The specimen was peripheral blood mononuclear cells (PBMCs), collected at new diagnosis, from a patient treated with antithyroid drugs. These receptors all stem from a young woman with Graves disease.

The chain combines TRBV24-1 with TRBJ2-5; D call uncertain. V was cut by 4 bases and J by 0 bases, with 5 bases left in between. This CDR3 contains 13 residues. The germline gives CDR1 KGHDR, CDR2 SFDVKD. CDR3 sequence: CATSEGNQETQYF. In DNA, the CDR3 is TGTGCCACCAGTGAAGGGAACCAAGAGACCCAGTACTTC.

The gene calls are TRBV7-9 and TRBJ1-2; tentatively, D is TRBD1 (5 bases). CDR3 length equals 13 residues. Germline CDR1 is SEHNR and CDR2 is FQNEAQ (reference sequence). The V gene lost 0 bases and the J gene lost 8 bases, with 10 bases spanning the gap. CDR3 in DNA: TGTGCCAGCAGCTTAGCCGGGACCAACGGCTACACCTTC. It is translated as CASSLAGTNGYTF.